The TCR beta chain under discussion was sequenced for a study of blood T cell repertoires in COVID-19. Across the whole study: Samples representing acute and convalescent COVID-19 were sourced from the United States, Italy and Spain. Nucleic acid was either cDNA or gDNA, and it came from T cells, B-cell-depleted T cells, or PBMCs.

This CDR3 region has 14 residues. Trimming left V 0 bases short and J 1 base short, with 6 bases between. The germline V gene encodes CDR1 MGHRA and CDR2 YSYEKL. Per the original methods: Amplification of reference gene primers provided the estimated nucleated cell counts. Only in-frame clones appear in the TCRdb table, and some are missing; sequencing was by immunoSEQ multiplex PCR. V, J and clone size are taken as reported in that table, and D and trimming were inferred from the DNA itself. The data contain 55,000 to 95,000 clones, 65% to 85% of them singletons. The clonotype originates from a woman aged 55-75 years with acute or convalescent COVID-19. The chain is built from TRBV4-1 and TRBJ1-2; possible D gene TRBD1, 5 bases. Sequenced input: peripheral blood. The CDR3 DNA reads TGCGCCAGCAGCCAAGATCAGGGTAACTATGGCTACACCTTC. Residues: CASSQDQGNYGYTF.